This T cell receptor (beta chain) was obtained from a study of T-cell memory formation after mild COVID-19. This clonotype was seen ten or more times. TCRdb independently ran MiXCR on the 5' RACE reads; one entry per CDR3 protein. The table has 250,000 or so distinct CDR3 sequences, over 15% seen once; the top ten hold 23%. The CDR3 runs 13 residues. V dropped 1 base and J dropped 3 bases, with 4 bases sitting between them. Germline V gene sequence: CDR1 SGHTA, CDR2 FQGNSA. The sequenced sample was PBMCs or a T cell subset sorted from them (not recorded which). This chain connects TRBV7-2 to TRBJ2-1; D is unclear. The TCR comes from a man aged 18 to 30 who had mild COVID-19 (a few samples of this study predate the infection). Cell type and time point are not known. The CDR3 bases are TGTGCCAGCAGCTTAGGGCTCTACAATGAGCAGTTCTTC. It codes for CASSLGLYNEQFF.